This T cell receptor (beta chain) is drawn from a study of early T cells in non-severe SARS-CoV-2 infection. Unique molecular identifiers were added to individual cDNA molecules. TCRdb re-called the 5' RACE reads through MiXCR, storing one row per CDR3 protein. This table has around 25,000 distinct CDR3 sequences, 4.5% to 7% appearing once. CDR1 and CDR2 (germline): MDHEN, SYDVKM. V gave up 5 bases and J gave up 6 bases, with 17 bases separating them. This CDR3 has 15 amino acids. Specimen: whole blood. This chain links TRBV28 with TRBJ2-4, with D maybe TRBD1 (6 bases). This receptor was taken from an adult who was a healthcare worker with PCR-confirmed SARS-CoV-2 infection or an uninfected control (not recorded which). Here the CDR3 DNA reads TGTGCCAGCAGTCCCCATCAGGGGCGCGGAAACATTCAGTACTTC. Translated, it gives CASSPHQGRGNIQYF.